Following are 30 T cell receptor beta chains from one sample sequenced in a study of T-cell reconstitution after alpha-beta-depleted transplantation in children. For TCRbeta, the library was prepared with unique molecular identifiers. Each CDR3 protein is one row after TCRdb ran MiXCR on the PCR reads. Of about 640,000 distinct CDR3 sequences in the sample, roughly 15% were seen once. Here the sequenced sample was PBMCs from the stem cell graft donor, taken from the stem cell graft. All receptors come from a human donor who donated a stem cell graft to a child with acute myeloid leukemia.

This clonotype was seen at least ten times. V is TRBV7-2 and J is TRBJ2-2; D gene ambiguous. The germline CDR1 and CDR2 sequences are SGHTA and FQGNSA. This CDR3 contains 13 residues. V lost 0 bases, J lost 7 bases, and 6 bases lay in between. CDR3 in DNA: TGTGCCAGCAGCTTAGCGCCGTACGGGGAGCTGTTTTTT. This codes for CASSLAPYGELFF. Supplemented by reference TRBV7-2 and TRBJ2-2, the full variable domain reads GAGVSQSPSNKVTEKGKDVELRCDPISGHTALYWYRQSLGQGLEFLIYFQGNSAPDKSGLPSDRFSAERTGGSVSTLTIQRTQQEDSAVYLCASSLAPYGELFFGEGSRLTVL.

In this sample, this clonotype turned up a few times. The CDR3 is CASSKGRYNEQFF. DNA for the CDR3: TGTGCCAGCAGCAAAGGACGTTACAATGAGCAGTTCTTC. This chain connects TRBV28 to TRBJ2-1; no clear D. Germline lookup yields CDR1 MDHEN and CDR2 SYDVKM. Trimming took off 6 bases at V and 4 bases at J, with 10 bases between the two ends. The CDR3 consists of 13 residues.

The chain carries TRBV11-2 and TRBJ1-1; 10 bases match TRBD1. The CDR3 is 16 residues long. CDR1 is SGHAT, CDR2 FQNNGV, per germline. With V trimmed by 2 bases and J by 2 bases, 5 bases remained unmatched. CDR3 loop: CASSLRGQGRNTEAFF. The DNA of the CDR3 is TGTGCCAGCAGCTTACGGGGACAGGGGAGAAACACTGAAGCTTTCTTT.

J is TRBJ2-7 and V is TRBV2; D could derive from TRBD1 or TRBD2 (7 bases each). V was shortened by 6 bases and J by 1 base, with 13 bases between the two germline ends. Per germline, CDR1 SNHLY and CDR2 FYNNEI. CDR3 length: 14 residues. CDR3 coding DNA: TGTGCCAGCAGGAGGGGGGGACAGTCCTACGAGCAGTACTTC. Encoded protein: CASRRGGQSYEQYF. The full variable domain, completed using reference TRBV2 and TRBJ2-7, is EPEVTQTPSHQVTQMGQEVILRCVPISNHLYFYWYRQILGQKVEFLVSFYNNEISEKSEIFDDQFSVERPDGSNFTLKIRSTKLEDSAMYFCASRRGGQSYEQYFGPGTRLTVT.

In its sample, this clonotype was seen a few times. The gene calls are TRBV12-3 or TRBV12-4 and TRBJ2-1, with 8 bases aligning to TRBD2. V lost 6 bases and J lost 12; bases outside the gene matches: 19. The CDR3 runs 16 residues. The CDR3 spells CASSHQKRGGPGGQFF. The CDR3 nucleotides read TGTGCCAGCAGCCACCAGAAACGGGGGGGCCCTGGCGGGCAGTTCTTC.

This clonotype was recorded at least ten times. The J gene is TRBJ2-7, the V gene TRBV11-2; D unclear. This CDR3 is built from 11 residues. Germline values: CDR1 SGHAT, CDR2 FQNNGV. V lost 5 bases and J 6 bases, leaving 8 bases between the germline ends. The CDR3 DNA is TGTGCCAGCAGCCTCGGACCCGAGCAGTACGTC. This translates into CASSLGPEQYV.

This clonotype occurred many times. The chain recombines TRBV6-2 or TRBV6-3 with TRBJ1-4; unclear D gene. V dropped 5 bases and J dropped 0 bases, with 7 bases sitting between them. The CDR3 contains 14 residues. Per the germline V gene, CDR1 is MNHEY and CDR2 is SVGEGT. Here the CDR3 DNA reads TGTGCCAGCAGTCGCGGGTCAACTAATGAAAAACTGTTTTTT. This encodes CASSRGSTNEKLFF.

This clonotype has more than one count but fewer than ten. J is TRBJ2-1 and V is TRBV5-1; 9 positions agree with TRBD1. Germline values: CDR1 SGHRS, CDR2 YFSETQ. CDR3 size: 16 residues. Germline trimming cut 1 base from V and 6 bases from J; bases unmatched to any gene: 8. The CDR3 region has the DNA TGCGCCAGCAGCTTGCGGAGCGGGACAGGGCGCAATGAGCAGTTCTTC. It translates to CASSLRSGTGRNEQFF.

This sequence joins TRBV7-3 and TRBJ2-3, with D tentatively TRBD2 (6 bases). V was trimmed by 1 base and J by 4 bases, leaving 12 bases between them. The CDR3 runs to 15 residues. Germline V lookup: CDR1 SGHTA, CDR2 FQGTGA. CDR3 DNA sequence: TGTGCCAGCAGCTTAAAGTATAGCGGCGCAGATACGCAGTATTTT. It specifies CASSLKYSGADTQYF.

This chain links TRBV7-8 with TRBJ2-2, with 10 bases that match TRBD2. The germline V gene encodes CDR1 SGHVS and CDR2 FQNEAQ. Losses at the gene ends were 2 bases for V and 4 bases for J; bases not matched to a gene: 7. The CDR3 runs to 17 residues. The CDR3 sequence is CASSLSAGGPVTGELFF. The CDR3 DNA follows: TGTGCCAGCAGCTTATCAGCGGGGGGGCCGGTCACCGGGGAGCTGTTTTTT.

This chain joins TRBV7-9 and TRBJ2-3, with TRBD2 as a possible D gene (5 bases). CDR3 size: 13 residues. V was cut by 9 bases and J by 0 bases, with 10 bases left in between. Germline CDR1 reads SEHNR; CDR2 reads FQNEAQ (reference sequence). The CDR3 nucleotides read TGTGCCAGTCAGCCGGGGAGCACAGATACGCAGTATTTT. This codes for CASQPGSTDTQYF.

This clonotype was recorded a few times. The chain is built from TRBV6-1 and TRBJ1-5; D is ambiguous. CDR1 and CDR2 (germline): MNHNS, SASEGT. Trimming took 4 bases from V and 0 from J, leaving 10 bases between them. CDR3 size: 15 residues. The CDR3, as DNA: TGTGCCAGCAGTGGAGTCGGTACTAGCAATCAGCCCCAGCATTTT. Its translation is CASSGVGTSNQPQHF.

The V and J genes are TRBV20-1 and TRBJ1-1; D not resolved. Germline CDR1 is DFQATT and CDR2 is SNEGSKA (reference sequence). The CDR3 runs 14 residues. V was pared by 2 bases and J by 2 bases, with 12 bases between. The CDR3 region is CSARRSGRNTEAFF. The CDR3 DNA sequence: TGCAGTGCTAGAAGGTCCGGAAGAAACACTGAAGCTTTCTTT.

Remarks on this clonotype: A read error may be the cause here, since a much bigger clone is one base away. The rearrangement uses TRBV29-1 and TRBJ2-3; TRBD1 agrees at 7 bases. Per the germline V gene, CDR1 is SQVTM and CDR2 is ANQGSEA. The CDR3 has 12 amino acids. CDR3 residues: CSSGQQGDTQNF. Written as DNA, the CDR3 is TGCAGCTCGGGACAGCAAGGAGATACGCAGAATTTT.

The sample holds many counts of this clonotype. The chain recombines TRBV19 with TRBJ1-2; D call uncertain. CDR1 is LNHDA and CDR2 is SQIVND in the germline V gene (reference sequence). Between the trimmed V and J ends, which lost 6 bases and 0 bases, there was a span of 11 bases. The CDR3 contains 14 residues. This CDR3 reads CASSRPTSNYGYTF. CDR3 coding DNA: TGTGCCAGTAGCCGGCCAACCTCTAACTATGGCTACACCTTC.

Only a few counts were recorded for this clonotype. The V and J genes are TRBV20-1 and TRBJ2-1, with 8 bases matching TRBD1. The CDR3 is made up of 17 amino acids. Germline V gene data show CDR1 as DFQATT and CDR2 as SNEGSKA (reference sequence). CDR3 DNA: TGCAGCGGCCCTACGACAACGACAGGGGAAAGTTACAATGAGCAGTTCTTC. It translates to CSGPTTTTGESYNEQFF.

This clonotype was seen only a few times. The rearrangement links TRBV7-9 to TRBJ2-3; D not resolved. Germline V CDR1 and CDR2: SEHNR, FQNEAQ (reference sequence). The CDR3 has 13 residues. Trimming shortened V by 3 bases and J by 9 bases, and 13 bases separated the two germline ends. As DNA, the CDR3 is TGTGCCAGCAGCTTTTCCTCCAATGGGACGCAGTATTTT. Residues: CASSFSSNGTQYF.

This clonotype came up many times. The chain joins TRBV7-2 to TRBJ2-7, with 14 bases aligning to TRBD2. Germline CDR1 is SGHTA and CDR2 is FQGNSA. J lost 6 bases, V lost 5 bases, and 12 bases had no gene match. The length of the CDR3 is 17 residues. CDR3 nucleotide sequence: TGTGCCAGCAGCAGGACTAGCGGGGGGCTTAAAATGGGCGAGCAGTACTTC. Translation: CASSRTSGGLKMGEQYF.

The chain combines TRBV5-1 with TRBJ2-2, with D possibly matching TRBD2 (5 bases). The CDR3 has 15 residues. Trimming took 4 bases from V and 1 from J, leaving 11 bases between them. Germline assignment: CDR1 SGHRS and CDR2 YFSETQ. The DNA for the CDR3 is TGCGCCAGCAGCCGGGATAGGATGAACACCGGGGAGCTGTTTTTT. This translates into CASSRDRMNTGELFF.

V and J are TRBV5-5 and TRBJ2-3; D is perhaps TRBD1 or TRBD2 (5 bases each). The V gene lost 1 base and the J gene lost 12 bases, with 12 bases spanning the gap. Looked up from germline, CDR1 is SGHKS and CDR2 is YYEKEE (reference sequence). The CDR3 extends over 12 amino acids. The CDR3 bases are TGTGCCAGCAGCTTGTTGAGGGGATACCAGTATTTT. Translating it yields CASSLLRGYQYF.

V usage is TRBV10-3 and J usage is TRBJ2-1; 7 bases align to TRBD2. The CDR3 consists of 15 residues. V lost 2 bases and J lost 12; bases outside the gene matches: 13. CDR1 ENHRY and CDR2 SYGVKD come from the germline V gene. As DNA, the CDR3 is TGTGCCATCAGTGAGGGTTCGGGGGGATCAATTGGGCAGTTCTTC. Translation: CAISEGSGGSIGQFF.

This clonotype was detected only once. CDR3 nucleotide sequence: TGTGCCAGCAGCTTAAACGGAAAGACCCAGTACTTC. Its protein is CASSLNGKTQYF. This rearrangement joins TRBV11-2 to TRBJ2-5; no clear D. CDR1 is SGHAT and CDR2 is FQNNGV in the germline V gene. This CDR3 contains 12 residues. V was trimmed by 2 bases and J by 6 bases, leaving 7 bases between them.

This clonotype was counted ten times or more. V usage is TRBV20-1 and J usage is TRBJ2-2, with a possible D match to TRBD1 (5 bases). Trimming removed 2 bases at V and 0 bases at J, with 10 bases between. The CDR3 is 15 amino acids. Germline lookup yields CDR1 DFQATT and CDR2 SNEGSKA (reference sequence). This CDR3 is CSARQGSTNTGELFF. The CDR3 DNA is TGCAGTGCTAGACAGGGATCGACGAACACCGGGGAGCTGTTTTTT.

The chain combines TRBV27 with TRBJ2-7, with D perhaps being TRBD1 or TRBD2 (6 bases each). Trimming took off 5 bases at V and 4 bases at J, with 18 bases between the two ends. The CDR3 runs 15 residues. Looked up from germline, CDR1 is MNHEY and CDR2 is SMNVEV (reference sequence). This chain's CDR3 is CASSLRGQRAYEQYF. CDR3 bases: TGTGCCAGCAGTCTTAGAGGACAGCGGGCGTACGAGCAGTACTTC.

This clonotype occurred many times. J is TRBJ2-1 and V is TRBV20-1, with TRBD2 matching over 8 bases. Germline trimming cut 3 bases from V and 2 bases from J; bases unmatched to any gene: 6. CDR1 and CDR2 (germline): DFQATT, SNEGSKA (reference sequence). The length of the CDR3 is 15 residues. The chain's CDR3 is CSARGAGGPYNEQFF. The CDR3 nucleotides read TGCAGTGCTAGGGGCGCGGGGGGACCCTACAATGAGCAGTTCTTC.

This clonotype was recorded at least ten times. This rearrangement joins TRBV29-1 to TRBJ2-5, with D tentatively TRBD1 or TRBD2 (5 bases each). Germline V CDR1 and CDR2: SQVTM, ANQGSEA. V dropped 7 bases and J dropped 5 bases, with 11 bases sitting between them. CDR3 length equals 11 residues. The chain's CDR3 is CSATRGETQYF. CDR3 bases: TGCAGCGCGACGAGGGGTGAGACCCAGTACTTC.

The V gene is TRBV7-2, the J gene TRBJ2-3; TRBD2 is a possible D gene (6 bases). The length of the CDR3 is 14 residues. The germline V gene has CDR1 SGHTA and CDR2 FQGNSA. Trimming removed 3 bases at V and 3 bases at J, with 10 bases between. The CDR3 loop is CASSFGGTTDTQYF. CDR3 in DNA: TGTGCCAGCAGCTTCGGGGGTACTACAGATACGCAGTATTTT.

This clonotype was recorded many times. This CDR3 reads CASSPSSYEQYV. CDR3 sequence (DNA): TGTGCCAGCAGCCCCTCCTCCTACGAGCAGTACGTC. V gene TRBV18 combines with J gene TRBJ2-7; unclear D gene. From germline, CDR1 is KGHSH and CDR2 LQKENI. The V end lost 8 bases, the J end lost 0 bases, and 8 bases lay between the germline ends. This CDR3 region has 12 residues.

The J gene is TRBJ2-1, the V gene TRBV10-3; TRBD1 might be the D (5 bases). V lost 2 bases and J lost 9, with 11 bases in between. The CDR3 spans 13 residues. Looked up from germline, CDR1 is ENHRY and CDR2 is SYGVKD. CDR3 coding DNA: TGTGCCATCAGTGAGGGACAACAGATTGAGCAGTTCTTC. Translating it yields CAISEGQQIEQFF.

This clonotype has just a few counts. The DNA of the CDR3 is TGCAGTGCCCCCCCGCTTAGCGGGGGCCTTAGCTCCTACAATGAGCAGTTCTTC. This encodes CSAPPLSGGLSSYNEQFF. This chain uses TRBV20-1 with TRBJ2-1, with 9 bases matching TRBD2. With 6 bases clipped from V and 0 bases from J, the junction kept 15 bases outside the gene matches. Germline CDR1 reads DFQATT; CDR2 reads SNEGSKA (reference sequence). The CDR3 extends over 18 amino acids.